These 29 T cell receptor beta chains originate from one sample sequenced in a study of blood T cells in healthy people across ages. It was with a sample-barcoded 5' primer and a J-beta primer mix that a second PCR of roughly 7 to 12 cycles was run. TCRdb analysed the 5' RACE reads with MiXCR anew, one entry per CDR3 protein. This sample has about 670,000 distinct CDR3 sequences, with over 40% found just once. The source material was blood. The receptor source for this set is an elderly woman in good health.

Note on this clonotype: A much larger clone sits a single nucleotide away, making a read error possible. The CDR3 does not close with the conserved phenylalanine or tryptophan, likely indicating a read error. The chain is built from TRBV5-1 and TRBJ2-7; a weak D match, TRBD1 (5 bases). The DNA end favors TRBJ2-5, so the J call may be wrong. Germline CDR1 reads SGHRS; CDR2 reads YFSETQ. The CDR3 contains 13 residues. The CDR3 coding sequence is TGCGCCAGCAGCCCCCAGGGCTTAGAGACCCAGTACATC. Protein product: CASSPQGLETQYI.

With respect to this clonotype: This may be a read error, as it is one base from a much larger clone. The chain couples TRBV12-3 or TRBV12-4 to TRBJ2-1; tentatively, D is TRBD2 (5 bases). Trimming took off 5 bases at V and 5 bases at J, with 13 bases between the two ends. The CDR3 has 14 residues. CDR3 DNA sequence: TGTGCCAGCAGTGTTGCGTCGAGGGACAATGAGCAGTTCTTC. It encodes CASSVASRDNEQFF.

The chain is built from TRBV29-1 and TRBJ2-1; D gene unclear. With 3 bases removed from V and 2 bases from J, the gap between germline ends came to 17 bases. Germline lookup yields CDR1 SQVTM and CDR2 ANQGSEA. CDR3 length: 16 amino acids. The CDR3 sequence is CSVDNPFAITYNEQFF. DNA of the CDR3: TGCAGCGTTGATAACCCGTTTGCTATCACCTACAATGAGCAGTTCTTC.

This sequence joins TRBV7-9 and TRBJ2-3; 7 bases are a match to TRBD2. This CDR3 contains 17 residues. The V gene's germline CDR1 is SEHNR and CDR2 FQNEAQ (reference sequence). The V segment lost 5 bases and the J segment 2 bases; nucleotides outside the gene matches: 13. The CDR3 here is CASSQGASGASTDTQYF. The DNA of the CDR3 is TGTGCCAGCAGCCAAGGGGCTAGCGGCGCTTCCACAGATACGCAGTATTTT.

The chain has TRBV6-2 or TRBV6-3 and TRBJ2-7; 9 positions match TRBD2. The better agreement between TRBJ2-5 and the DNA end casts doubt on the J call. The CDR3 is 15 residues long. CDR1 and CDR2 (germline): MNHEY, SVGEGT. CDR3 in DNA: TGTGCCAGCAGCAATAGCGGGGGAGTTCAAGAGACCCAGTACTTC. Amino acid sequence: CASSNSGGVQETQYF.

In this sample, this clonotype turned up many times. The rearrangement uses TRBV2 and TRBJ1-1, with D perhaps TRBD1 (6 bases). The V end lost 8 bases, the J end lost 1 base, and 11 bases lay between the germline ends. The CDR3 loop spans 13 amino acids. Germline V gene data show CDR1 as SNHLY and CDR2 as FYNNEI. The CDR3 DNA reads TGTGCCAGCTCCCAGGGGCCGAACACTGAAGCTTTCTTT. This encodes CASSQGPNTEAFF.

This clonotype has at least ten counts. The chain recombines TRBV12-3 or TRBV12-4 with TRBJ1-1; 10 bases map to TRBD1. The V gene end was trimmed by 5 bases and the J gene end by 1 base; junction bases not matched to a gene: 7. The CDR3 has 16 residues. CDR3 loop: CASSRTGGRGNTEAFF. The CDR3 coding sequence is TGTGCCAGCAGTCGGACAGGGGGGAGAGGGAACACTGAAGCTTTCTTT.

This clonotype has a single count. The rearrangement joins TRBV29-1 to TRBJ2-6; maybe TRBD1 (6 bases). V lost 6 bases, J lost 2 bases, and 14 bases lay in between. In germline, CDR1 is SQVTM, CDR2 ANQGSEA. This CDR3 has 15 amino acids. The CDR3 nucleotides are TGCAGCGTGCCTTTGGGGGCCCCTGGGGCCAACGTCCTGACTTTC. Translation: CSVPLGAPGANVLTF.

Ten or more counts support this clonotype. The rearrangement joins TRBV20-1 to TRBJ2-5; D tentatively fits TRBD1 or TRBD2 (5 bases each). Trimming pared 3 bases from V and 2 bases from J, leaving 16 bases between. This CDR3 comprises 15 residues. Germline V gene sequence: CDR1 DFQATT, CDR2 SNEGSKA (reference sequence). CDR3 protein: CSASLGPVRQETQYF. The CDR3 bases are TGCAGTGCTAGCTTGGGACCCGTGCGGCAAGAGACCCAGTACTTC.

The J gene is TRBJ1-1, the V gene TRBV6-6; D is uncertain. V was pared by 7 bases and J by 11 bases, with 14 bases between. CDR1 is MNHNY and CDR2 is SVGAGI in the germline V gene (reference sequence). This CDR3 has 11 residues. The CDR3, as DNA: TGTGCCAGCATACGGAGTACTATGGCTTTCTTT. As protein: CASIRSTMAFF.

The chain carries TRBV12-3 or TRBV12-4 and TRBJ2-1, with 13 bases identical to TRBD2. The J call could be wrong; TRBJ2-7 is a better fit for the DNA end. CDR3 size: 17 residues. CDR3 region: CASSSGLAGLSYNEQYF. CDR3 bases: TGTGCCAGCAGCTCGGGACTAGCGGGGTTGTCCTACAATGAGCAGTACTTC.

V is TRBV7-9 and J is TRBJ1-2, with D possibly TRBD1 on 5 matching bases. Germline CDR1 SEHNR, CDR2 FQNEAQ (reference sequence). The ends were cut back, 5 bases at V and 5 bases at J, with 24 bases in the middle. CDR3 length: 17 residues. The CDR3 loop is CASSTQSGRPHYYGYTF. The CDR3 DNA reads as TGTGCCAGCAGCACTCAATCAGGGCGCCCGCACTATTATGGCTACACCTTC.

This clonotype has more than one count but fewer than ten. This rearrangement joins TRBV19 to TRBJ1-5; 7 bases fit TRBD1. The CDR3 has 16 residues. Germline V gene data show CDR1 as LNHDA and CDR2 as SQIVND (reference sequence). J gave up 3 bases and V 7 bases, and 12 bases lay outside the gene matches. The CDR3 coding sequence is TGTGCCAGTACCTCAGAGACGACAGGGTACAATCAGCCCCAGCATTTT. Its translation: CASTSETTGYNQPQHF.

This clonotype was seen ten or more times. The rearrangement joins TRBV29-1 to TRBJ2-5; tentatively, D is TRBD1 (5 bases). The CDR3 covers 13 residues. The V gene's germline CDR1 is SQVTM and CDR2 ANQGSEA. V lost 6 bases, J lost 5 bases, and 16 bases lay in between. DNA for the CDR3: TGCAGCGTCAAGGGCAGGGTGGGGGAGACCCAGTACTTC. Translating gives CSVKGRVGETQYF.

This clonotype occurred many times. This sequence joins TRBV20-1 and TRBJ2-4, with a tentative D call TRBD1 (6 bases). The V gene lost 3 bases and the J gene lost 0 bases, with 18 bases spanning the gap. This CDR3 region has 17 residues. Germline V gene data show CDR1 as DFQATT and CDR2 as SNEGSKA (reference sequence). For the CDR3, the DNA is TGCAGTGCTAGGGTGGCGGGCAGGGGCGAAGCCAAAAACATTCAGTACTTC. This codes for CSARVAGRGEAKNIQYF.

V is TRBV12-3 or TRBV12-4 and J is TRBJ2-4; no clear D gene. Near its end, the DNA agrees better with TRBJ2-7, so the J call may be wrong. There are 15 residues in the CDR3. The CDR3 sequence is CASSLRAGGPHEQYF. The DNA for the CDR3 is TGTGCCAGCAGTTTAAGGGCCGGCGGTCCCCACGAGCAGTACTTC.

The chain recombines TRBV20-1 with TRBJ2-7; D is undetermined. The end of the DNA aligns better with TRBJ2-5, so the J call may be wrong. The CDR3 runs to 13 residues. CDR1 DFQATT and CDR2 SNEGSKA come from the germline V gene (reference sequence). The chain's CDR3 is CSATAVAIGTQYF. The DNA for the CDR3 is TGCAGTGCTACCGCGGTGGCAATCGGGACCCAGTACTTC.

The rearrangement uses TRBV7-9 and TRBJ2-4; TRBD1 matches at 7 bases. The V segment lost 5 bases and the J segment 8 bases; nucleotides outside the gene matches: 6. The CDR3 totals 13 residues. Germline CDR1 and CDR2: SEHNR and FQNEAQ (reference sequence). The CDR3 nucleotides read TGTGCCAGCAGCCCGGACAGGCGGGACATTCAGTACTTC. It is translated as CASSPDRRDIQYF.

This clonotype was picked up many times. Here the CDR3 reads CASHSWDRTYEQYF. CDR3 nucleotides: TGTGCCAGCCATTCCTGGGACAGAACCTACGAGCAGTACTTC. The chain recombines TRBV27 with TRBJ2-7; 7 nucleotides match TRBD1. V trimming: 8 bases; J trimming: 2 bases; junction bases outside the gene matches: 9. This CDR3 is 14 amino acids long. Germline CDR1 MNHEY, CDR2 SMNVEV (reference sequence).

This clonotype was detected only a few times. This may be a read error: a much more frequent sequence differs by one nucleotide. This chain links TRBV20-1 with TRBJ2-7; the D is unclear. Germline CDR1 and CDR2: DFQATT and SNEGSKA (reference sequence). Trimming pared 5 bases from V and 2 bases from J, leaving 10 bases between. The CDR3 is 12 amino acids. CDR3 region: CSAGPSTYEQYF. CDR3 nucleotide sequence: TGCAGTGCTGGACCCAGTACCTACGAGCAGTACTTC.

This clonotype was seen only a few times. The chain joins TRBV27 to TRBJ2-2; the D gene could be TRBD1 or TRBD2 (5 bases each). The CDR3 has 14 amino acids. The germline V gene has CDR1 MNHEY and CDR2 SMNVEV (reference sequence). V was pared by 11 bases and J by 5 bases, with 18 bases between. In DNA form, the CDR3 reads TGTGCCTCGCAGCAGTCCTGGGGGACCGGGGAGCTGTTTTTT. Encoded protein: CASQQSWGTGELFF.

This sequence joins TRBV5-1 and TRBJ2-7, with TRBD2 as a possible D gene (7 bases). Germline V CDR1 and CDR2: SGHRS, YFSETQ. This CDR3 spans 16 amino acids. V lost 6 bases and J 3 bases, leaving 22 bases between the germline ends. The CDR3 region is CASTQKGGADGYEQYF. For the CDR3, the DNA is TGCGCCAGCACTCAAAAAGGGGGGGCTGATGGCTACGAGCAGTACTTC.

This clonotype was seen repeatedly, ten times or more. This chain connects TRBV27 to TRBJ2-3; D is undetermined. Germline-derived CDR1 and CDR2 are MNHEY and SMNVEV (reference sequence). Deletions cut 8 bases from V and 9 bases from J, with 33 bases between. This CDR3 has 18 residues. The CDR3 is CASGKYGVRDFIERTQYF. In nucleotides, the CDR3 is TGTGCCAGCGGAAAATATGGGGTCAGAGACTTCATTGAGAGGACGCAGTATTTT.

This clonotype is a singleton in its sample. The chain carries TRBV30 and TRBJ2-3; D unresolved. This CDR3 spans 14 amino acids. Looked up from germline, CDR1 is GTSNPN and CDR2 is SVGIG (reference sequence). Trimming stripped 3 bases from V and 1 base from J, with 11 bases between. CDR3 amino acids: CAWSQGRGTDTQYF. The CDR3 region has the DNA TGTGCCTGGAGCCAAGGACGGGGCACAGATACGCAGTATTTT. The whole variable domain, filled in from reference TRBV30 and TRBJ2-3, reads SQTIHQWPATLVQPVGSPLSLECTVEGTSNPNLYWYRQAAGRGLQLLFYSVGIGQISSEVPQNLSASRPQDRQFILSSKKLLLSDSGFYLCAWSQGRGTDTQYFGPGTRLTVL.

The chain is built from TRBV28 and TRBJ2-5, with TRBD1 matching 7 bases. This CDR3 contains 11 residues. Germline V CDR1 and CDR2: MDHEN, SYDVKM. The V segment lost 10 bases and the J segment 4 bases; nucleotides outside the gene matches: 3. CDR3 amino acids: CATRDRETQYF. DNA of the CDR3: TGTGCCACACGGGACAGAGAGACCCAGTACTTC.

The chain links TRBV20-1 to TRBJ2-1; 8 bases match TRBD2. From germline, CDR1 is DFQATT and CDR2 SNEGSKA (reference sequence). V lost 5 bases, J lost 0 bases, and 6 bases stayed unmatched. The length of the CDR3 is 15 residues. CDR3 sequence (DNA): TGCAGTGCTCCTTCACTAGCGGACTCCTACAATGAGCAGTTCTTC. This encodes CSAPSLADSYNEQFF.

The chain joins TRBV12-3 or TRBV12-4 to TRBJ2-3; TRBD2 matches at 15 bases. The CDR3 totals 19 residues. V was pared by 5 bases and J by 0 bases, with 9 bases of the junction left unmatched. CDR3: CASSPPGTSGGPSTDTQYF. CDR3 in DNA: TGTGCCAGCAGTCCACCCGGGACTAGCGGGGGGCCAAGCACAGATACGCAGTATTTT.

CDR3: CSVDVASGVDEQFF. The CDR3 nucleotides read TGCAGCGTTGATGTTGCTAGCGGGGTCGATGAGCAGTTCTTC. The chain has TRBV29-1 and TRBJ2-1; 9 nucleotides align to TRBD2. Germline loops: CDR1 SQVTM, CDR2 ANQGSEA. CDR3 length: 14 amino acids. The V gene end was trimmed by 3 bases and the J gene end by 8 bases; junction bases not matched to a gene: 8.

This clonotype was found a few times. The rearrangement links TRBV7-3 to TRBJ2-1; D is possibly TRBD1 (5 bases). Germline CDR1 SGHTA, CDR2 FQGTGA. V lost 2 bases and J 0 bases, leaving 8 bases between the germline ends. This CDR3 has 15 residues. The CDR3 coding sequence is TGTGCCAGCAGCTTAGGGGCTTTCTCCTACAATGAGCAGTTCTTC. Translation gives CASSLGAFSYNEQFF.